This T cell receptor beta chain derives from a study of TIL therapy for anti-PD-1-resistant metastatic lung cancer. The overall study: Several tumors were EGFR-mutant and two were ALK-rearranged.

This was the immunoSEQ v3 assay. TCRdb's table, derived via immunoSEQ multiplex PCR, lists solely in-frame clones and lacks some. Among around 19,000 clones listed, around 82% were seen once. Time point in this sample: pre-treatment sample, taken before nivolumab and TIL therapy. Stage 4 NSCLC adults joined between October 2017 and January 2020. From germline, CDR1 is SGDLS and CDR2 YYNGEE. The CDR3 contains 14 residues. Trimming took 3 bases from V and 7 from J; bases not matched to a gene: 5. Concerning this clone: Its antigen is not identified.

Study-level findings and limits: After infusion, TIL clonotypes partly replaced peripheral T cells and declined over months. Treatment-naive, never-smoker and oncogene-addicted patients were overrepresented in this highly selected cohort.

This specimen consisted of blood, obtained at baseline. V and J are TRBV9 and TRBJ2-1; 9 nucleotides align to TRBD1. The clonotype originates from a person aged 25 to 79 with non-small cell lung cancer. Here the CDR3 reads CASSAGDRVNEQFF. The CDR3, as DNA: TGTGCCAGCAGCGCGGGGGACAGGGTAAATGAGCAGTTCTTC.